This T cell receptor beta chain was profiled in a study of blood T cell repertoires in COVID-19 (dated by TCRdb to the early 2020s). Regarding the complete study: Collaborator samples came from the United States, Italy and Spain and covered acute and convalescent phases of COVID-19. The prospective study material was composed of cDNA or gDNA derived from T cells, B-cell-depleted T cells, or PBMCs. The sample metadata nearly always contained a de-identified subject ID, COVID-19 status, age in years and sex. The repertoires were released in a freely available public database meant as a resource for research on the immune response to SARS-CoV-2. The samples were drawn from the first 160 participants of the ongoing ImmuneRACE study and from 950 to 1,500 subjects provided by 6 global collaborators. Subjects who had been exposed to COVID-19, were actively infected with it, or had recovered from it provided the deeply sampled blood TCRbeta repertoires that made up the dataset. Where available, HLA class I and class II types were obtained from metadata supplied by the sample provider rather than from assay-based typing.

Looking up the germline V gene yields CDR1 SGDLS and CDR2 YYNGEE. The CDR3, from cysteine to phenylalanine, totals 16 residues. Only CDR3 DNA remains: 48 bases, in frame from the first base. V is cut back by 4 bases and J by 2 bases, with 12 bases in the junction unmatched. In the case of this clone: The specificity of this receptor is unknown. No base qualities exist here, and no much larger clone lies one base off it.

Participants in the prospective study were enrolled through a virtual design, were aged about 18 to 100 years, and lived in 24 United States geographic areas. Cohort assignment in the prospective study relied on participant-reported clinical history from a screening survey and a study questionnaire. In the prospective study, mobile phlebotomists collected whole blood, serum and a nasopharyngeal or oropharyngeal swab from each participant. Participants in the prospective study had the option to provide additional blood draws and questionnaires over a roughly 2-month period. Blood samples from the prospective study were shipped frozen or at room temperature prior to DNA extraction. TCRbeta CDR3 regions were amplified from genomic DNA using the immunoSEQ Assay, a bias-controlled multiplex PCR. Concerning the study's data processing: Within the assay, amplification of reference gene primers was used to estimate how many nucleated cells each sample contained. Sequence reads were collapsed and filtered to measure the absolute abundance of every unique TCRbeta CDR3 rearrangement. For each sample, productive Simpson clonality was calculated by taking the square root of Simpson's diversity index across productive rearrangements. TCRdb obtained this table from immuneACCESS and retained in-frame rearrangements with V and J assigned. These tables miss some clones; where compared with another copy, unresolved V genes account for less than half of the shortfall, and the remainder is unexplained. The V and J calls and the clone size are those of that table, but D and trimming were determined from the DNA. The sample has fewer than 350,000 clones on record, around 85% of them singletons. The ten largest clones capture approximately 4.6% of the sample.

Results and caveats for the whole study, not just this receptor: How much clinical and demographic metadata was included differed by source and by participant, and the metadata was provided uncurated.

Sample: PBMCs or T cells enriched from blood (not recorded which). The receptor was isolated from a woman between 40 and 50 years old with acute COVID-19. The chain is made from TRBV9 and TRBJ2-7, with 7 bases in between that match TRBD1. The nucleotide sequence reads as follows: TGTGCCAGCAGCCCGAGCGGACAGGACTCCACCTACGAGCAGTACTTC. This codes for CASSPSGQDSTYEQYF. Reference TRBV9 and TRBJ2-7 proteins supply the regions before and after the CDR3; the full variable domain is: DSGVTQTPKHLITATGQRVTLRCSPRSGDLSVYWYQQSLDQGLQFLIQYYNGEERAKGNILERFSAQQFPDLHSELNLSSLELGDSALYFCASSPSGQDSTYEQYFGPGTRLTVT.